The 19 T cell receptor beta chains below all came from one sample that was sequenced in a study of post-analysis software for immune sequencing data. These receptors' antigens are unknown. Libraries were made from TCR beta cDNA, and they carried unique molecular identifiers. TCRdb fed the PCR reads into MiXCR, producing one record per CDR3 protein. The sample lists about 200,000 distinct CDR3 sequences, around 30% occurring once. General study points: With TRBV5-6, TRBV5-1 and TRBV20-1 included, several TRBV segments were more frequent in patients than in controls.

The sample was blood. The source of these receptors is a girl aged 2 to 17 with multiple sclerosis.

The chain combines TRBV5-1 with TRBJ2-5, with 9 nucleotides matching TRBD2. The germline CDR1 and CDR2 sequences are SGHRS and YFSETQ. The length of the CDR3 is 12 residues. With 9 bases clipped from V and 5 bases from J, the junction kept 5 bases outside the gene matches. The CDR3 bases are TGCGCCACCAAGGCGGGGGGGGAGACCCAGTACTTC. This sequence encodes CATKAGGETQYF.

The V and J genes are TRBV7-9 and TRBJ1-2; 9 positions agree with TRBD1. This CDR3 has 15 residues. Germline CDR1 SEHNR, CDR2 FQNEAQ (reference sequence). Trimming removed 3 bases from V and 4 bases from J; junction bases left unmatched: 6. In DNA form, the CDR3 reads TGTGCCAGCAGCTTGGGACAGGGCCTAGTCTATGGCTACACCTTC. This gives the protein CASSLGQGLVYGYTF. Using reference TRBV7-9 and TRBJ1-2 for the parts outside the CDR3, the full variable domain is DTGVSQNPRHKITKRGQNVTFRCDPISEHNRLYWYRQTLGQGPEFLTYFQNEAQLEKSRLLSDRFSAERPKGSFSTLEIQRTEQGDSAMYLCASSLGQGLVYGYTFGSGTRLTVV.

The chain couples TRBV28 to TRBJ2-5, with TRBD1 identical over 7 bases. The junction had 12 bases not matched to a gene; V was cut back by 6 bases and J by 11 bases. The CDR3 covers 13 residues. Germline V gives CDR1 MDHEN, CDR2 SYDVKM. CDR3 protein: CASRQGVSYVQYF. CDR3 DNA: TGTGCCAGCAGGCAGGGGGTCTCCTACGTGCAGTACTTC.

On this clonotype: A single base separates this from a much larger clone, so it may be a read error. The chain couples TRBV7-2 to TRBJ2-3; maybe TRBD1 (6 bases). The length of the CDR3 is 14 residues. Germline CDR1 is SGHTA and CDR2 is FQGNSA. Trimming stripped 1 base from V and 4 bases from J, with 9 bases between. This CDR3 reads CASSLGKGADTQYF. For the CDR3, the DNA is TGTGCCAGCAGCTTAGGGAAGGGGGCAGATACGCAGTATTTT.

This clonotype was seen repeatedly, ten times or more. The genes are TRBV5-1 and TRBJ2-5; 7 nucleotides agree with TRBD1. CDR3 length: 14 amino acids. Looked up from germline, CDR1 is SGHRS and CDR2 is YFSETQ. V gave up 4 bases and J gave up 2 bases; unmatched junction bases: 5. CDR3 sequence (DNA): TGCGCCAGCAGCCATGACAGGGTTCAAGAGACCCAGTACTTC. Protein product: CASSHDRVQETQYF. The complete variable domain, with remaining parts taken from reference TRBV5-1 and TRBJ2-5, reads KAGVTQTPRYLIKTRGQQVTLSCSPISGHRSVSWYQQTPGQGLQFLFEYFSETQRNKGNFPGRFSGRQFSNSRSEMNVSTLELGDSALYLCASSHDRVQETQYFGPGTRLLVL.

This clonotype was observed a handful of times. V usage is TRBV4-1 and J usage is TRBJ2-4; D is undetermined. There are 13 residues in the CDR3. The V end was cut by 1 base, the J end by 7 bases, with 8 bases between. Germline-derived CDR1 and CDR2 are MGHRA and YSYEKL. CDR3 sequence (DNA): TGCGCCAGCAGCCAAGGATCGCGGAACATTCAGTACTTC. It translates to CASSQGSRNIQYF.

The table lists this clonotype with a few counts. This chain connects TRBV7-2 to TRBJ2-7; D could derive from TRBD1 or TRBD2 (5 bases each). Trimming cost V 2 bases and J 0 bases, with 11 bases left between them. The germline V gene has CDR1 SGHTA and CDR2 FQGNSA. The CDR3 has 15 amino acids. The CDR3 nucleotides are TGTGCCAGCAGCTTATCGGGACGGATCTCCTACGAGCAGTACTTC. Its protein is CASSLSGRISYEQYF.

Regarding this clonotype: A single base separates this from a much larger clone, so it may be a read error. This CDR3 is missing its conserved last phenylalanine or tryptophan, likely due to a read error. The rearrangement joins TRBV5-1 to TRBJ2-1; no reliable D call. CDR1 and CDR2 from the germline V gene are SGHRS and YFSETQ. With 4 bases removed from V and 13 bases from J, the gap between germline ends came to 18 bases. This CDR3 comprises 13 residues. This CDR3 is CASSLHGPDPQFC. Written as DNA, the CDR3 is TGCGCCAGCAGCCTACACGGTCCCGATCCCCAGTTCTGC.

A word on this clonotype: A much larger clone differs by one base, so this may be a read error. V usage is TRBV5-1 and J usage is TRBJ2-1; D gene ambiguous. This CDR3 contains 14 residues. The germline V gene has CDR1 SGHRS and CDR2 YFSETQ. The CDR3 is CASSLGFPNNERFF. Here the CDR3 DNA reads TGCGCCAGCAGCTTGGGCTTCCCCAACAATGAGCGGTTCTTC.

There are many counts of this clonotype. The rearrangement uses TRBV20-1 and TRBJ1-5; TRBD1 matches at 10 bases. The germline V gene encodes CDR1 DFQATT and CDR2 SNEGSKA (reference sequence). CDR3 length: 12 residues. The junction had 0 bases not matched to a gene; V was cut back by 6 bases and J by 4 bases. The CDR3 region has the DNA TGCAGTGCGGGACAGGGGAATCAGCCCCAGCATTTT. This codes for CSAGQGNQPQHF.

The chain joins TRBV10-1 to TRBJ2-7, with D perhaps given as TRBD1 or TRBD2 (5 bases each). V lost 6 bases to trimming and J lost 3 bases, with 12 bases between them. The CDR3 runs 13 residues. CDR1 and CDR2 from the germline V gene are WNHNN and SYGVQD (reference sequence). The CDR3 is CASSRGRNYEQYF. The CDR3 region has the DNA TGCGCCAGCAGCCGGGGACGGAACTACGAGCAGTACTTC.

The V gene is TRBV2, the J gene TRBJ2-1; no firm D call. This CDR3 is 14 amino acids long. The germline V gene has CDR1 SNHLY and CDR2 FYNNEI. V gave up 6 bases and J gave up 5 bases, with 14 bases separating them. Here the CDR3 DNA reads TGTGCCAGCAGCCCGCAAAGCACCGACAATGAGCAGTTCTTC. Translation: CASSPQSTDNEQFF.

This clonotype was observed many times. The chain recombines TRBV5-1 with TRBJ1-2; D uncertain. From germline, CDR1 is SGHRS and CDR2 YFSETQ. The CDR3 runs to 13 residues. Trimming removed 0 bases at V and 8 bases at J, with 11 bases between. The CDR3 DNA reads as TGCGCCAGCAGCTTGGGGGCAGGAAGAGGCTACACCTTC. It specifies CASSLGAGRGYTF.

This clonotype was recorded at least ten times. V usage is TRBV20-1 and J usage is TRBJ1-2; maybe TRBD1 (5 bases). Between the trimmed V and J ends, which lost 1 base and 2 bases, there was a span of 20 bases. CDR1 is DFQATT and CDR2 is SNEGSKA in the germline V gene (reference sequence). The CDR3 runs 17 residues. This chain's CDR3 is CSARVTAGRDFNYGYTF. The CDR3 nucleotides read TGCAGTGCTAGAGTCACCGCTGGACGGGACTTCAACTATGGCTACACCTTC.

This clonotype has at least ten counts. The rearrangement links TRBV12-3 or TRBV12-4 to TRBJ2-5; TRBD2 matches 10 bases. CDR3 size: 16 residues. Trimming took 6 bases from V and 1 from J; bases not matched to a gene: 8. The CDR3 loop is CASSRGLAESQETQYF. The CDR3 DNA reads TGTGCCAGCAGCCGCGGACTAGCGGAGTCCCAAGAGACCCAGTACTTC.

The sample holds many counts of this clonotype. The chain couples TRBV4-1 to TRBJ2-3; tentatively, D is TRBD2 (6 bases). In germline, CDR1 is MGHRA, CDR2 YSYEKL. This CDR3 has 16 residues. The V end lost 4 bases, the J end lost 1 base, and 15 bases lay between the germline ends. The CDR3 region is CASSLGLPRGTDTQYF. The CDR3 DNA follows: TGCGCCAGCAGCCTGGGACTTCCTCGGGGCACAGATACGCAGTATTTT.

This clonotype was observed many times. This chain joins TRBV6-1 and TRBJ2-4, with 10 bases lining up with TRBD2. J lost 8 bases, V lost 2 bases, and 12 bases had no gene match. From germline, CDR1 is MNHNS and CDR2 SASEGT. CDR3 length: 17 amino acids. The DNA for the CDR3 is TGTGCCAGCAGTGAATTCGCCCCGGGACTAGCGTGGGACATTCAGTACTTC. Its protein is CASSEFAPGLAWDIQYF.

With regard to this clonotype: The junction departs from the called germline gene at one end, perhaps through a read error. The rearrangement links TRBV12-3 or TRBV12-4 to TRBJ1-1, with TRBD1 matching over 7 bases. The CDR3 runs 13 residues. The CDR3: CASRTGVGTESFF. CDR3 sequence (DNA): TGTGCCAGCAGAACAGGGGTAGGGACTGAATCTTTCTTT.

The chain couples TRBV7-9 to TRBJ2-1; 8 bases match TRBD2. Trimming at V came to 3 bases and at J to 9 bases, leaving 7 bases not matched to a gene. Germline CDR1 and CDR2: SEHNR and FQNEAQ (reference sequence). The CDR3 totals 14 residues. The CDR3: CASSFSGKGVEQFF. The CDR3 coding sequence is TGTGCCAGCAGCTTTAGCGGGAAAGGGGTTGAGCAGTTCTTC.